This T cell receptor (beta chain) appears in the sequencing data of a study of blood T cell repertoires in COVID-19. At the level of the study: COVID-19 samples, acute and convalescent, were from the United States, Italy and Spain. Nucleic acid was either cDNA or gDNA, and it came from T cells, B-cell-depleted T cells, or PBMCs.

V gave up 1 base and J gave up 7 bases, with 12 bases separating them. CDR1 and CDR2 from the germline V gene are SGHTA and FQGNSA. The CDR3 contains 14 residues. Original processing methods: Estimation of nucleated cell counts was performed using reference gene primer amplification. Clones were sequenced by immunoSEQ multiplex PCR, and TCRdb holds only the in-frame ones, with some missing. V, J and clone size reflect that table, while D and trimming were determined from the DNA. The sample consists of about 310,000 clones, roughly 87% of them appearing once. The chain uses TRBV7-2 and TRBJ2-3; D is unclear. This sequence was found in a man aged 50 or older with active or convalescent COVID-19. Sequencing used peripheral blood. CDR3 DNA: TGTGCCAGCAGCTTAGAAGGAGTTCTGAATACGCAGTATTTT. Residues: CASSLEGVLNTQYF.